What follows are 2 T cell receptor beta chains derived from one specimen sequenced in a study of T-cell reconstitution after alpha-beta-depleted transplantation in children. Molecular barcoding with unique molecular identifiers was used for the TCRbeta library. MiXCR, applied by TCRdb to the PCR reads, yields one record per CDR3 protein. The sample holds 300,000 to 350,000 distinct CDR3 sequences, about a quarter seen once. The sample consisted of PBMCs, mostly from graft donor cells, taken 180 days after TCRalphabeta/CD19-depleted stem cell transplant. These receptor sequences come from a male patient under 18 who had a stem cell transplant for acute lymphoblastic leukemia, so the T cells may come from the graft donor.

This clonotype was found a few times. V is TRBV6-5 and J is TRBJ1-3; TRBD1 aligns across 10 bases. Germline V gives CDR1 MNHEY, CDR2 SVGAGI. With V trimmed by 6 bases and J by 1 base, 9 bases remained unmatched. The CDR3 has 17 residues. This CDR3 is CASSYGTGAASGNTIYF. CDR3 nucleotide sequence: TGTGCCAGCAGCTACGGGACAGGGGCTGCTTCTGGAAACACCATATATTTT.

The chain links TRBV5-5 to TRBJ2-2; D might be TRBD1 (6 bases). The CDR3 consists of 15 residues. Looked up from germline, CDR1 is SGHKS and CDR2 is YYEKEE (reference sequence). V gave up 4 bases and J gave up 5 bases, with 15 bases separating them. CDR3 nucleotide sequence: TGTGCCAGCAGCGGAAGCAGGGGCCCTACCGGGGAGCTGTTTTTT. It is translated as CASSGSRGPTGELFF.